These 27 T cell receptor beta chains originate from one sample sequenced in a study of blood T cell repertoires in COVID-19. Only in-frame clones appear in the TCRdb table, and some are missing; sequencing was by immunoSEQ multiplex PCR. This table holds 50,000 to 75,000 clones, roughly 80% found once. Sequencing was done on a sample of peripheral blood. These receptor sequences come from an older man with active or convalescent COVID-19.

The rearrangement uses TRBV19 and TRBJ1-5; 11 nucleotides agree with TRBD1. The V and J ends lost 1 base and 6 bases, in that order; junction bases with no gene match: 2. The CDR3 contains 15 residues. Germline V gene sequence: CDR1 LNHDA, CDR2 SQIVND (reference sequence). The CDR3 is CASSIGDRGGQPQHF. DNA for the CDR3: TGTGCCAGTAGTATAGGGGACAGGGGGGGTCAGCCCCAGCATTTT.

V usage is TRBV7-9 and J usage is TRBJ2-7; possibly TRBD2 for D (6 bases). Trimming took 1 base from V and 9 from J, leaving 16 bases between them. The length of the CDR3 is 14 residues. CDR1 SEHNR and CDR2 FQNEAQ come from the germline V gene (reference sequence). Written as DNA, the CDR3 is TGTGCCAGCAGCTTAGGTGGAGGGAATCCGGGGCAGTACTTC. Its translation is CASSLGGGNPGQYF.

This sequence joins TRBV5-1 and TRBJ2-7; 9 positions agree with TRBD1. This CDR3 is 15 amino acids long. Germline V gene sequence: CDR1 SGHRS, CDR2 YFSETQ. V gave up 4 bases and J gave up 3 bases; unmatched junction bases: 8. The CDR3 protein is CASSVPGQGFYEQYF. The CDR3 bases are TGCGCCAGCAGCGTTCCGGGACAGGGTTTCTACGAGCAGTACTTC.

The rearrangement joins TRBV6-5 to TRBJ1-5, with 7 bases fitting TRBD1. The CDR3 extends over 13 amino acids. With V trimmed by 6 bases and J by 5 bases, 4 bases remained unmatched. CDR1 and CDR2 from the germline V gene are MNHEY and SVGAGI. CDR3 in amino acids: CASRWQGDQPQHF. The CDR3, as DNA: TGTGCCAGCAGATGGCAGGGGGATCAGCCCCAGCATTTT.

The V and J genes are TRBV13 and TRBJ2-7; 7 nucleotides agree with TRBD1. The length of the CDR3 is 14 residues. The junction had 6 bases not matched to a gene; V was cut back by 5 bases and J by 2 bases. In germline, CDR1 is PRHDT, CDR2 FYEKMQ (reference sequence). The CDR3 spells CASSPPGQTYEQYF. CDR3 nucleotides: TGTGCCAGCAGCCCGCCGGGACAGACCTACGAGCAGTACTTC.

The chain uses TRBV28 and TRBJ1-2; no clear D. The CDR3 loop spans 16 amino acids. Germline V gene data show CDR1 as MDHEN and CDR2 as SYDVKM. V lost 1 base to trimming and J lost 6 bases, with 18 bases between them. CDR3 sequence (DNA): TGTGCCAGCAGTTTATCCCTCTCGTGGTTCGGGGATGGCTACACCTTC. Protein product: CASSLSLSWFGDGYTF.

In nucleotides, the CDR3 is TGTGCCAGCAGCCAGGGGAGCACTGAAGCTTTCTTT. Residues: CASSQGSTEAFF. The chain couples TRBV27 to TRBJ1-1; TRBD1 might be the D (6 bases). The CDR3 is 12 amino acids. V was trimmed by 6 bases and J by 4 bases, leaving 9 bases between them. CDR1 is MNHEY, CDR2 SMNVEV, per germline (reference sequence).

The CDR3 region is CASSQQGPTSGDAYEQYF. The DNA for the CDR3 is TGTGCCAGCAGCCAGCAGGGTCCTACTAGCGGCGATGCCTACGAGCAGTACTTC. The J gene is TRBJ2-7, the V gene TRBV4-2; 8 nucleotides align to TRBD2. Germline CDR1 and CDR2: LGHNA and YNFKEQ. J lost 2 bases, V lost 3 bases, and 15 bases had no gene match. The length of the CDR3 is 18 residues.

This clone appeared a few times. The V and J genes are TRBV5-3 and TRBJ1-1; no firm D call. TRBV5-3 is marked as an open reading frame, function uncertain. The ends were cut back, 2 bases at V and 6 bases at J, with 20 bases in the middle. The CDR3 contains 16 residues. The DNA of the CDR3 is TGTGCCAGAAGCTTCGAGCCTAAGGTGAATCGGGCTGAAGCTTTCTTT. Translation: CARSFEPKVNRAEAFF.

The V gene is TRBV24-1, the J gene TRBJ2-1; 7 bases map to TRBD1. Germline V lookup: CDR1 KGHDR, CDR2 SFDVKD. Unmatched junction bases numbered 7, after V lost 3 bases and J lost 6 bases. The CDR3 is made up of 15 amino acids. In DNA, the CDR3 is TGTGCCACCAGTGATACAGGGGCGGTAGGCAATGAGCAGTTCTTC. The encoded protein is CATSDTGAVGNEQFF.

A few counts support this clone. This chain joins TRBV10-1 and TRBJ2-7; the D gene is possibly TRBD1 (5 bases). Germline loops: CDR1 WNHNN, CDR2 SYGVQD (reference sequence). CDR3 length equals 13 residues. Trimming removed 3 bases from V and 0 bases from J, with 6 bases in between. The CDR3 DNA reads as TGCGCCAGCAGTGAAGACAGCTCCTACGAGCAGTACTTC. The encoded protein is CASSEDSSYEQYF.

This rearrangement joins TRBV5-1 to TRBJ2-2; 7 positions agree with TRBD1. The V gene's germline CDR1 is SGHRS and CDR2 YFSETQ. This CDR3 spans 15 amino acids. Trimming at V came to 4 bases and at J to 7 bases, leaving 10 bases not matched to a gene. Written as DNA, the CDR3 is TGCGCCAGCAGCCTTCAGAGGGGGCCGGGCGGGGAGCTGTTTTTT. Translation gives CASSLQRGPGGELFF.

J is TRBJ2-5 and V is TRBV11-2; 7 bases align to TRBD2. With V trimmed by 6 bases and J by 7 bases, 11 bases remained unmatched. Germline V gene sequence: CDR1 SGHAT, CDR2 FQNNGV. CDR3 length equals 14 residues. The DNA for the CDR3 is TGTGCCAGCAGTCCCCGACTAGCCATGGGGACCCAGTACTTC. Protein product: CASSPRLAMGTQYF.

This clone was counted a few times. This chain joins TRBV28 and TRBJ2-7; D may be TRBD1 (7 bases). The CDR3 covers 14 residues. The germline V gene has CDR1 MDHEN and CDR2 SYDVKM. V was trimmed by 7 bases and J by 3 bases, leaving 16 bases between them. As DNA, the CDR3 is TGTGCCAGCACCCCAGGGGGGAGTGGCTACGAGCAGTACTTC. This translates into CASTPGGSGYEQYF.

Only one count was recorded for this clone. The chain is built from TRBV5-1 and TRBJ2-7; maybe TRBD1 (5 bases). Germline V gene lookup returns CDR1 SGHRS and CDR2 YFSETQ. The CDR3 loop spans 13 amino acids. V shed 1 base and J shed 4 bases, with 9 bases lying between them. The CDR3: CASSLTYRYEQYF. Written as DNA, the CDR3 is TGCGCCAGCAGCTTGACCTACAGGTACGAGCAGTACTTC.

This clone occurred a few times. V usage is TRBV5-1 and J usage is TRBJ1-1; D gene ambiguous. The length of the CDR3 is 14 residues. Trimming shortened V by 1 base and J by 1 base, and 8 bases separated the two germline ends. Germline lookup yields CDR1 SGHRS and CDR2 YFSETQ. CDR3 coding DNA: TGCGCCAGCAGCTTGAGACTACCGAACACTGAAGCTTTCTTT. Protein product: CASSLRLPNTEAFF. The whole variable domain, remainder taken from reference TRBV5-1 and TRBJ1-1, is KAGVTQTPRYLIKTRGQQVTLSCSPISGHRSVSWYQQTPGQGLQFLFEYFSETQRNKGNFPGRFSGRQFSNSRSEMNVSTLELGDSALYLCASSLRLPNTEAFFGQGTRLTVV.

The rearrangement links TRBV5-1 to TRBJ2-5; D not certain. V was shortened by 4 bases and J by 2 bases, with 3 bases between the two germline ends. CDR3 length: 11 residues. The V gene's germline CDR1 is SGHRS and CDR2 YFSETQ. In nucleotides, the CDR3 is TGCGCCAGCAGCGAGCAAGAGACCCAGTACTTC. Amino acid sequence: CASSEQETQYF.

The rearrangement links TRBV4-2 to TRBJ2-5; D gene ambiguous. CDR3 size: 14 residues. Looked up from germline, CDR1 is LGHNA and CDR2 is YNFKEQ. Deletions cut 1 base from V and 0 bases from J, with 6 bases between. For the CDR3, the DNA is TGTGCCAGCAGCCAAGGGCAGTACCAAGAGACCCAGTACTTC. This gives the protein CASSQGQYQETQYF.

This chain links TRBV28 with TRBJ1-2, with 8 bases that match TRBD1. The CDR3 totals 20 residues. Germline CDR1 is MDHEN and CDR2 is SYDVKM. The junction had 18 bases not matched to a gene; V was cut back by 0 bases and J by 3 bases. The CDR3 spells CASSLWPRRQGNPTYYGYTF. The DNA for the CDR3 is TGTGCCAGCAGTTTATGGCCCCGACGACAGGGGAACCCTACCTACTATGGCTACACCTTC.

The chain combines TRBV21-1 with TRBJ2-7; TRBD1, the D gene given by the table, was not confirmed from the DNA. TRBV21-1 counts as a pseudogene. CDR3 length: 19 residues. In DNA form, the CDR3 reads TGTGCCAGCAGCAATGGGCCCCTAGACGTACAGGGGGAAGGGGACGAGCAGTACTTC. This gives the protein CASSNGPLDVQGEGDEQYF.

CDR3 nucleotide sequence: TGTGCCAGCAGCGTAGGTACAGACACTGAAGCTTTCTTT. Its protein product is CASSVGTDTEAFF. V is TRBV9 and J is TRBJ1-1; D is uncertain. CDR3 length: 13 amino acids. Germline CDR1 and CDR2: SGDLS and YYNGEE. Trimming took off 0 bases at V and 3 bases at J, with 6 bases between the two ends.

J is TRBJ2-7 and V is TRBV5-6; no clear D. The CDR3 has 13 amino acids. Germline lookup yields CDR1 SGHDT and CDR2 YYEEEE. Trimming stripped 2 bases from V and 0 bases from J, with 6 bases between. CDR3 nucleotides: TGTGCCAGCAGCTTCGTCGTCTCCTACGAGCAGTACTTC. This sequence encodes CASSFVVSYEQYF. The full variable domain, rest sourced from reference TRBV5-6 and TRBJ2-7, is DAGVTQSPTHLIKTRGQQVTLRCSPKSGHDTVSWYQQALGQGPQFIFQYYEEEERQRGNFPDRFSGHQFPNYSSELNVNALLLGDSALYLCASSFVVSYEQYFGPGTRLTVT.

This chain joins TRBV4-3 and TRBJ2-2; 9 bases map to TRBD2. This CDR3 region has 17 residues. After removal of 0 bases from V and 5 bases from J, the junction contained 7 bases not matched to a gene. Germline assignment: CDR1 LGHNA and CDR2 YSLEER. The CDR3 coding sequence is TGCGCCAGCAGCCAAGAGGTTGCGGGAGGGGGGACCGGGGAGCTGTTTTTT. Protein product: CASSQEVAGGGTGELFF.

V and J are TRBV6-5 and TRBJ2-5; D is undetermined. This CDR3 is built from 12 residues. Germline V gene lookup returns CDR1 MNHEY and CDR2 SVGAGI. Trimming took off 5 bases at V and 4 bases at J, with 8 bases between the two ends. The CDR3 coding sequence is TGTGCCAGCAGTAACCCTAGAGAGACCCAGTACTTC. Its protein product is CASSNPRETQYF.

The chain carries TRBV7-6 and TRBJ2-3, with D tentatively TRBD1 (6 bases). This CDR3 region has 18 residues. V lost 0 bases, J lost 8 bases, and 24 bases lay in between. Germline assignment: CDR1 SGHVS and CDR2 FNYEAQ. The chain's CDR3 is CASSLAGDGPWGQGTQYF. As DNA, the CDR3 is TGTGCCAGCAGCTTAGCAGGGGACGGTCCATGGGGGCAGGGTACGCAGTATTTT.

In this sample, this clone turned up a few times. The chain employs TRBV11-3 and TRBJ2-1, with 8 positions matching TRBD2. Looked up from germline, CDR1 is SGHNT and CDR2 is YENEEA. CDR3 length: 14 amino acids. V was clipped by 1 base and J by 8 bases; unmatched bases: 4. The CDR3 DNA reads as TGTGCCAGCAGCTTAGGTAGCGGGATAGATGAGCAGTTCTTC. It encodes CASSLGSGIDEQFF.

The genes are TRBV18 and TRBJ1-6; no firm D call. The CDR3 is 13 amino acids. Trimming cost V 2 bases and J 7 bases, with 6 bases left between them. The germline gives CDR1 KGHSH, CDR2 LQKENI. CDR3 DNA: TGTGCCAGCTCACCAGCAGCGAATTCACCCCTCCACTTT. Its translation: CASSPAANSPLHF.